Reported below is one T cell receptor beta chain. Its target is not known. Other nucleotide sequences from this sample produce the same CDR3. Investigators spread the genomic DNA of each subset evenly over several immunoSEQ plates. Assay: immunoSEQ multiplex PCR; the TCRdb copy retains only in-frame clones and omits some. The sample lists under 1,100,000 clones, around 75% occurring once. The data derive from a study of shared clonotypes between healthy human individuals. General observations from the study: In this cohort, only blood was sampled, and tissue repertoires likely differ. Compared with clonotypes that all four donors shared, non-shared clonotypes had lower generation probabilities.

This CDR3 has 15 amino acids. Germline loops: CDR1 LGHNA, CDR2 YSLEER. The J segment lost 3 bases and the V segment lost 0 bases, leaving 5 bases of the junction unmatched. There were only Caucasian adults among the donors, and all lived in Nashville, Tennessee. This TCR derives from a man in his late teens or twenties in good health. V gene TRBV4-3 combines with J gene TRBJ2-7; 7 bases line up with TRBD2. Material for sequencing was memory CD4+ T cells sorted from blood. As for subset: CD45RA-negative fraction. In nucleotides, the CDR3 is TGCGCCAGCAGCCAAGACCGCGCGGGAGTCTACGAGCAGTACTTC. This codes for CASSQDRAGVYEQYF.